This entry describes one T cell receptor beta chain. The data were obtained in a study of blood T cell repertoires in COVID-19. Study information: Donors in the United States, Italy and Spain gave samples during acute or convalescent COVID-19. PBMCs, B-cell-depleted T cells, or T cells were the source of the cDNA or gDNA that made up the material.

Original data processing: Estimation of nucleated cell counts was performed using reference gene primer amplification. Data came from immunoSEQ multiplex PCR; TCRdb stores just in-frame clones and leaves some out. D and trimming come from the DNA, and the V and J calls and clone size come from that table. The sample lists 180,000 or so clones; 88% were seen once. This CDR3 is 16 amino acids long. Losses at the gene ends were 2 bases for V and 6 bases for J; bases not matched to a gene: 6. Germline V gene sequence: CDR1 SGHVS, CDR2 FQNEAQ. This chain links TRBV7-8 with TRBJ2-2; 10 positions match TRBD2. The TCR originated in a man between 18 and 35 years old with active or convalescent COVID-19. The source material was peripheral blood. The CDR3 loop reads CASSLSSGSRSGELFF. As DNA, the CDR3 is TGTGCCAGCAGCTTATCTAGCGGGAGTCGGTCCGGGGAGCTGTTTTTT.